Shown below are 18 T cell receptor beta chains from a single sample sequenced in a study of blood T cell repertoires in COVID-19 (dated by TCRdb to the early 2020s). Library creation used the immunoSEQ multiplex PCR assay. Held by TCRdb, this immuneACCESS table contains in-frame sequences only and omits some clones. Under half of the omission traces to an unresolved V gene where checked; the cause of the rest is unknown. Within this sample are about 150,000 clones, with around 89% of them counted one time only. Clones ranked in the top ten supply about 1.2% of the sample. The sequenced sample was PBMCs or T cells enriched from blood (not recorded which). The receptors originated from a woman in her 30s with acute COVID-19.

This sequence joins TRBV9 and TRBJ2-7; tentatively, D is TRBD2 (6 bases). V lost 4 bases to trimming and J lost 2 bases, with 10 bases between them. Germline-derived CDR1 and CDR2 are SGDLS and YYNGEE. The CDR3 is 13 amino acids. CDR3 residues: CASSPGGPYEQYF. The CDR3 DNA is TGTGCCAGCAGCCCCGGGGGTCCCTACGAGCAGTACTTC.

The chain uses TRBV5-1 and TRBJ2-5; 9 positions match TRBD1. CDR3 length: 15 amino acids. Germline V gene data show CDR1 as SGHRS and CDR2 as YFSETQ. After removal of 2 bases from V and 2 bases from J, the junction contained 4 bases not matched to a gene. The CDR3 loop reads CASSFWDRDQETQYF. In DNA form, the CDR3 reads TGCGCCAGCAGCTTTTGGGACAGGGATCAAGAGACCCAGTACTTC.

The CDR3 is CASRRQGSNYGYTF. The CDR3 DNA reads as TGTGCCAGCAGACGACAGGGGTCTAACTATGGCTACACCTTC. The J gene is TRBJ1-2, the V gene TRBV27; 8 bases match TRBD1. This CDR3 is 14 amino acids long. V shed 6 bases, J shed 0 bases, and the junction held 3 bases outside the gene matches. Germline loops: CDR1 MNHEY, CDR2 SMNVEV (reference sequence).

This clone turned up a few times. J is TRBJ2-7 and V is TRBV11-2, with 8 bases that match TRBD1. After removal of 3 bases from V and 3 bases from J, the junction contained 4 bases not matched to a gene. Per the germline V gene, CDR1 is SGHAT and CDR2 is FQNNGV. This CDR3 comprises 14 residues. CDR3 loop: CASSFGGQGYEQYF. In nucleotides, the CDR3 is TGTGCCAGCAGCTTCGGCGGACAGGGCTACGAGCAGTACTTC.

The chain recombines TRBV27 with TRBJ1-4, with D unresolved. Trimming removed 0 bases at V and 2 bases at J, with 10 bases between. CDR3 length: 16 amino acids. CDR1 and CDR2 (germline): MNHEY, SMNVEV (reference sequence). This CDR3 reads CASSLSVAGTNEKLFF. For the CDR3, the DNA is TGTGCCAGCAGTTTATCCGTAGCGGGGACTAATGAAAAACTGTTTTTT.

This rearrangement joins TRBV21-1 to TRBJ2-1; the listed D gene, TRBD2, was not tested against the DNA. TRBV21-1 is labeled a pseudogene. The CDR3 spans 15 residues. The CDR3 reads CASSKFQRGGGEQFF. The DNA for the CDR3 is TGTGCCAGCAGCAAATTCCAGCGGGGGGGCGGTGAGCAGTTCTTC.

The chain is built from TRBV5-6 and TRBJ1-1; TRBD1 matches 7 bases. CDR3 length: 14 amino acids. Germline V gene lookup returns CDR1 SGHDT and CDR2 YYEEEE. Unmatched junction bases numbered 9, after V lost 4 bases and J lost 6 bases. Here the CDR3 DNA reads TGTGCCAGCAGCCGAAAGGACAGGTCTCCTGAAGCTTTCTTT. Translation gives CASSRKDRSPEAFF.

The rearrangement joins TRBV19 to TRBJ2-2; TRBD1 might be the D (6 bases). The V gene's germline CDR1 is LNHDA and CDR2 SQIVND (reference sequence). The V end lost 8 bases, the J end lost 3 bases, and 7 bases lay between the germline ends. This CDR3 comprises 12 residues. The CDR3 DNA reads TGTGCCAGTCGACAGGACACCGGGGAGCTGTTTTTT. Residues: CASRQDTGELFF.

This clone has a handful of counts. The J gene is TRBJ2-1, the V gene TRBV28; TRBD2 matches at 7 bases. CDR3 size: 15 residues. Germline values: CDR1 MDHEN, CDR2 SYDVKM. V was clipped by 6 bases and J by 4 bases; unmatched bases: 9. This chain's CDR3 is CASREEAGYYNEQFF. The CDR3 nucleotides are TGTGCCAGCAGGGAAGAAGCGGGGTATTACAATGAGCAGTTCTTC.

The chain carries TRBV4-3 and TRBJ2-3; 9 bases line up with TRBD2. The junction had 11 bases not matched to a gene; V was cut back by 0 bases and J by 4 bases. CDR1 is LGHNA and CDR2 is YSLEER in the germline V gene. The CDR3 contains 18 residues. The CDR3 loop is CASSQDRPVAGEADTQYF. For the CDR3, the DNA is TGCGCCAGCAGCCAAGATAGACCGGTAGCGGGAGAGGCAGATACGCAGTATTTT.

V and J are TRBV20-1 and TRBJ1-6; 9 bases fit TRBD1. V trimming: 3 bases; J trimming: 10 bases; junction bases outside the gene matches: 10. CDR1 DFQATT and CDR2 SNEGSKA come from the germline V gene (reference sequence). The CDR3 loop spans 15 amino acids. This CDR3 reads CSASLGGTGMSPLHF. DNA of the CDR3: TGCAGTGCTAGTCTTGGGGGGACAGGGATGTCACCCCTCCACTTT.

The chain is built from TRBV28 and TRBJ2-1; 9 bases match TRBD2. V lost 5 bases and J lost 7; bases outside the gene matches: 9. Germline V gene sequence: CDR1 MDHEN, CDR2 SYDVKM. The CDR3 is made up of 15 amino acids. CDR3 coding DNA: TGTGCCAGCAGTCCGCAGGGACTAGCATATAATGAGCAGTTCTTC. Translating gives CASSPQGLAYNEQFF.

This rearrangement joins TRBV14 to TRBJ2-7; TRBD2 matches at 11 bases. Germline assignment: CDR1 SGHDN and CDR2 FVKESK. The CDR3 sequence is 15 residues long. V lost 5 bases and J lost 3; bases outside the gene matches: 6. The CDR3 reads CASSTGTSGNYEQYF. CDR3 sequence (DNA): TGTGCCAGCAGCACGGGGACTAGCGGAAACTACGAGCAGTACTTC.

V and J are TRBV7-3 and TRBJ2-1; 11 bases are shared with TRBD2. CDR3 length: 14 residues. Trimming at V came to 4 bases and at J to 7 bases, leaving 3 bases not matched to a gene. CDR1 and CDR2 from the germline V gene are SGHTA and FQGTGA. The CDR3 loop is CASSSRTSGNEQFF. CDR3 DNA: TGTGCCAGCAGCTCCCGGACTAGCGGGAATGAGCAGTTCTTC. Variable domain in full (rest from reference TRBV7-3 and TRBJ2-1): GAGVSQTPSNKVTEKGKYVELRCDPISGHTALYWYRQSLGQGPEFLIYFQGTGAADDSGLPNDRFFAVRPEGSVSTLKIQRTERGDSAVYLCASSSRTSGNEQFFGPGTRLTVL.

The chain recombines TRBV5-4 with TRBJ1-5, with a tentative D call TRBD1 (5 bases). The CDR3 loop spans 15 amino acids. Trimming shortened V by 0 bases and J by 4 bases, and 11 bases separated the two germline ends. The germline CDR1 and CDR2 sequences are SGHNT and YYREEE (reference sequence). CDR3 DNA sequence: TGTGCCAGCAGCTTGGGGGGCTCTTCGAATCAGCCCCAGCATTTT. Translated: CASSLGGSSNQPQHF.

This sequence joins TRBV10-3 and TRBJ1-1; 7 bases are a match to TRBD1. Germline loops: CDR1 ENHRY, CDR2 SYGVKD. The CDR3 is 14 amino acids. V gave up 3 bases and J gave up 0 bases; unmatched junction bases: 1. The CDR3 sequence is CAISDTGVNTEAFF. The CDR3 region has the DNA TGTGCCATCAGTGACACAGGGGTGAACACTGAAGCTTTCTTT.

The rearrangement joins TRBV9 to TRBJ2-6; D perhaps matches TRBD2 (6 bases). CDR3 length: 15 amino acids. Germline V gene lookup returns CDR1 SGDLS and CDR2 YYNGEE. The V and J ends lost 3 bases and 4 bases respectively, with 11 bases between them. This CDR3 is CASSGGVWGANVLTF. The CDR3 DNA follows: TGTGCCAGCAGCGGCGGGGTGTGGGGGGCCAACGTCCTGACTTTC.

This rearrangement joins TRBV3-1 (or the pseudogene TRBV3-2) to TRBJ2-1, with D hard to call. The CDR3 is made up of 15 amino acids. The germline V and J ends were trimmed by 0 bases and 5 bases, with 11 bases remaining between them. Per germline, CDR1 LGHDT and CDR2 YNNKEL (reference sequence). CDR3 in DNA: TGTGCCAGCAGCCAAGATTCTATTTTCAACAATGAGCAGTTCTTC. As protein: CASSQDSIFNNEQFF.